The 26 T cell receptor beta chains below come from one sample, sequenced in a study of control samples from healthy donors and cancer patients. The data were produced by immunoSEQ multiplex PCR, yet TCRdb's version contains in-frame clones alone and is incomplete. Among about 30,000 clones listed, over 75% were seen once. Source material: PBMCs. Receptors originate from a woman aged 60-75 years with head and neck cancer.

The chain uses TRBV19 and TRBJ2-7, with D perhaps TRBD2 (6 bases). V shed 5 bases and J shed 4 bases, with 9 bases lying between them. In germline, CDR1 is LNHDA, CDR2 SQIVND (reference sequence). This CDR3 has 12 amino acids. This CDR3 reads CASSSGAYEQYF. The CDR3 nucleotides are TGTGCCAGTAGTTCGGGAGCTTACGAGCAGTACTTC.

This chain joins TRBV6-2 or TRBV6-3 and TRBJ1-1; TRBD1 agrees at 8 bases. This CDR3 has 16 amino acids. J gave up 1 base and V 2 bases, and 6 bases lay outside the gene matches. CDR1 and CDR2 from the germline V gene are MNHEY and SVGEGT. DNA of the CDR3: TGTGCCAGCAGTTACCAGGGCAGGGGGCCGAACACTGAAGCTTTCTTT. Translating it yields CASSYQGRGPNTEAFF.

J is TRBJ2-7 and V is TRBV7-2; D may correspond to TRBD1 or TRBD2 (5 bases each). This CDR3 has 15 amino acids. V lost 5 bases, J lost 2 bases, and 16 bases lay in between. Germline V gene lookup returns CDR1 SGHTA and CDR2 FQGNSA. CDR3 DNA sequence: TGTGCCAGCAGCCCTGGGGTCCCGGGACCCTACGAGCAGTACTTC. This gives the protein CASSPGVPGPYEQYF.

The chain employs TRBV4-3 and TRBJ2-7, with 7 bases fitting TRBD2. Per germline, CDR1 LGHNA and CDR2 YSLEER. There are 16 residues in the CDR3. V was pared by 1 base and J by 2 bases, with 8 bases of the junction left unmatched. CDR3 in amino acids: CASSQVDKRGAYEQYF. CDR3 in DNA: TGCGCCAGCAGCCAAGTTGACAAGCGGGGTGCCTACGAGCAGTACTTC.

The chain is built from TRBV19 and TRBJ1-5; D remains unclear. The CDR3 is 15 residues long. The V and J ends lost 5 bases and 0 bases respectively, with 11 bases between them. The germline V gene encodes CDR1 LNHDA and CDR2 SQIVND (reference sequence). DNA of the CDR3: TGTGCCAGTAGTGACGGTCCTTATAGCAATCAGCCCCAGCATTTT. Translated, it gives CASSDGPYSNQPQHF.

The V and J genes are TRBV5-6 and TRBJ2-7, with TRBD2 as a possible D gene (6 bases). Germline V gene sequence: CDR1 SGHDT, CDR2 YYEEEE. This CDR3 is 15 amino acids long. V was trimmed by 0 bases and J by 2 bases, leaving 12 bases between them. The CDR3 region has the DNA TGTGCCAGCAGCTTGGTCGGGGGTTATACCTACGAGCAGTACTTC. Translating it yields CASSLVGGYTYEQYF.

The rearrangement joins TRBV5-1 to TRBJ2-3, with TRBD2 matching 12 bases. Germline V CDR1 and CDR2: SGHRS, YFSETQ. CDR3 length: 16 residues. V gave up 4 bases and J gave up 1 base; unmatched junction bases: 4. The CDR3 sequence: CASSIRTSGGTDTQYF. The CDR3 bases are TGCGCCAGCAGCATCCGGACTAGCGGGGGCACAGATACGCAGTATTTT.

The rearrangement uses TRBV10-1 and TRBJ2-1; 7 bases match TRBD1. Looked up from germline, CDR1 is WNHNN and CDR2 is SYGVQD (reference sequence). CDR3 size: 13 residues. With V trimmed by 2 bases and J by 8 bases, 3 bases remained unmatched. CDR3 region: CASSESDRDEQFF. In DNA form, the CDR3 reads TGCGCCAGCAGTGAGAGCGACAGGGATGAGCAGTTCTTC.

V gene TRBV29-1 combines with J gene TRBJ2-2, with 8 bases fitting TRBD1. J gave up 4 bases and V 6 bases, and 7 bases lay outside the gene matches. Germline CDR1 is SQVTM and CDR2 is ANQGSEA. The CDR3 totals 14 residues. The CDR3 loop is CSVPRTGSTGELFF. The CDR3 region has the DNA TGCAGCGTACCCCGGACAGGGAGCACCGGGGAGCTGTTTTTT.

The sample holds a few counts of this clone. CDR3 DNA: TGTGCCAGCAGCTTAGTTTCATATCCCCCCAATCAGCCCCAGCATTTT. Translation: CASSLVSYPPNQPQHF. This chain uses TRBV7-2 with TRBJ1-5, with D unclear. The ends were cut back, 1 base at V and 3 bases at J, with 13 bases in the middle. The CDR3 runs to 16 residues. Germline V gives CDR1 SGHTA, CDR2 FQGNSA.

This clone was seen once. The chain has TRBV6-5 and TRBJ1-2; 7 bases are a match to TRBD1. Germline assignment: CDR1 MNHEY and CDR2 SVGAGI. Losses at the gene ends were 8 bases for V and 2 bases for J; bases not matched to a gene: 5. This CDR3 contains 13 residues. Written as DNA, the CDR3 is TGTGCCAGCCGAAAACAGGGGAACTATGGCTACACCTTC. It specifies CASRKQGNYGYTF.

This clone was counted only a few times. V and J are TRBV19 and TRBJ1-1; D unresolved. V was cut by 3 bases and J by 4 bases, with 6 bases left in between. The length of the CDR3 is 12 residues. From germline, CDR1 is LNHDA and CDR2 SQIVND (reference sequence). The CDR3 DNA sequence: TGTGCCAGTAGTATCCGGGGCACTGAAGCTTTCTTT. Protein: CASSIRGTEAFF.

The chain has TRBV2 and TRBJ2-7, with 7 bases lining up with TRBD1. The CDR3 is made up of 12 amino acids. Trimming removed 5 bases from V and 4 bases from J; junction bases left unmatched: 2. Germline V gene data show CDR1 as SNHLY and CDR2 as FYNNEI. The CDR3 sequence: CASSTQGYEQYF. CDR3 nucleotides: TGTGCCAGCAGTACACAGGGGTACGAGCAGTACTTC.

The V call is TRBV27, the J call TRBJ1-2; TRBD1 might be the D (5 bases). The CDR3 has 13 amino acids. CDR1 MNHEY and CDR2 SMNVEV come from the germline V gene (reference sequence). Trimming took off 3 bases at V and 8 bases at J, with 13 bases between the two ends. CDR3 sequence (DNA): TGTGCCAGCAGTTTTCAGGGAGCCGTGGGCTACACCTTC. This gives the protein CASSFQGAVGYTF.

V is TRBV6-2 or TRBV6-3 and J is TRBJ1-2; 7 nucleotides line up with TRBD1. Germline V gives CDR1 MNHEY, CDR2 SVGEGT. The CDR3 loop spans 15 amino acids. V dropped 5 bases and J dropped 3; count of bases not matched to a gene: 9. Written as DNA, the CDR3 is TGTGCCAGCAGTCGACAGGGAGTGTTTCACTATGGCTACACCTTC. Translation gives CASSRQGVFHYGYTF.

The chain is built from TRBV11-3 and TRBJ1-6; the D is unclear. The CDR3 has 9 residues. Trimming pared 10 bases from V and 8 bases from J, leaving 3 bases between. The germline V gene encodes CDR1 SGHNT and CDR2 YENEEA. The CDR3 DNA reads as TGTGCCATCTATTCACCCCTCCACTTT. The encoded protein is CAIYSPLHF.

This clone was recorded a few times. The gene calls are TRBV6-5 and TRBJ1-2, with D possibly being TRBD1 (6 bases). V lost 8 bases and J lost 4, with 17 bases in between. The CDR3 covers 14 residues. Germline V gene sequence: CDR1 MNHEY, CDR2 SVGAGI. The CDR3 reads CASRKQGVIYGYTF. CDR3 nucleotides: TGTGCCAGCCGAAAACAGGGAGTAATCTATGGCTACACCTTC.

This clone was picked up one time. The genes are TRBV27 and TRBJ1-1, with D perhaps TRBD1 (5 bases). The CDR3 length is 14 residues. Trimming removed 3 bases at V and 4 bases at J, with 12 bases between. Germline values: CDR1 MNHEY, CDR2 SMNVEV (reference sequence). The CDR3 DNA is TGTGCCAGCAGTTTCAGTCAGGGAACCACTGAAGCTTTCTTT. It is translated as CASSFSQGTTEAFF.

The V and J genes are TRBV7-9 and TRBJ2-1; TRBD2 agrees at 8 bases. CDR3 size: 16 residues. V was clipped by 5 bases and J by 5 bases; unmatched bases: 11. Germline lookup yields CDR1 SEHNR and CDR2 FQNEAQ (reference sequence). The CDR3 is CASSPRALAAHNEQFF. In DNA, the CDR3 is TGTGCCAGCAGCCCGAGGGCACTAGCGGCCCACAATGAGCAGTTCTTC. The variable domain in full, with the rest retrieved from reference TRBV7-9 and TRBJ2-1, is DTGVSQNPRHKITKRGQNVTFRCDPISEHNRLYWYRQTLGQGPEFLTYFQNEAQLEKSRLLSDRFSAERPKGSFSTLEIQRTEQGDSAMYLCASSPRALAAHNEQFFGPGTRLTVL.

The V gene is TRBV6-2 or TRBV6-3, the J gene TRBJ2-1; D perhaps matches TRBD2 (6 bases). Germline V gene sequence: CDR1 MNHEY, CDR2 SVGEGT. Trimming took 2 bases from V and 10 from J, leaving 18 bases between them. The CDR3 length is 15 residues. CDR3 sequence: CASSYGRGSMDEQFF. In DNA form, the CDR3 reads TGTGCCAGCAGTTACGGGCGGGGAAGTATGGACGAGCAGTTCTTC.

The chain combines TRBV24-1 with TRBJ2-7; 10 nucleotides match TRBD2. CDR1 KGHDR and CDR2 SFDVKD come from the germline V gene. The CDR3 is made up of 15 amino acids. Trimming cost V 8 bases and J 2 bases; bases outside gene matches: 8. As DNA, the CDR3 is TGTGCCACCACCAAGGGACTAGCGTATACCTACGAGCAGTACTTC. Protein product: CATTKGLAYTYEQYF.

V and J are TRBV2 and TRBJ2-5; 7 positions agree with TRBD1. The length of the CDR3 is 14 residues. CDR1 is SNHLY, CDR2 FYNNEI, per germline. J gave up 5 bases and V 5 bases, and 8 bases lay outside the gene matches. The CDR3 nucleotides read TGTGCCAGCAGTCCGACAGGGACCGAGGAGACCCAGTACTTC. Translation: CASSPTGTEETQYF.

The gene calls are TRBV7-2 and TRBJ1-6; 8 bases agree with TRBD1. The CDR3 runs 14 residues. Germline-derived CDR1 and CDR2 are SGHTA and FQGNSA. The J segment lost 8 bases and the V segment lost 5 bases, leaving 5 bases of the junction unmatched. CDR3 protein: CASSVRQGYSPLHF. Written as DNA, the CDR3 is TGTGCCAGCAGCGTAAGACAGGGGTATTCACCCCTCCACTTT. The full variable domain, its missing parts supplied by reference TRBV7-2 and TRBJ1-6, is GAGVSQSPSNKVTEKGKDVELRCDPISGHTALYWYRQSLGQGLEFLIYFQGNSAPDKSGLPSDRFSAERTGGSVSTLTIQRTQQEDSAVYLCASSVRQGYSPLHFGNGTRLTVT.

This clone came up once. The chain couples TRBV4-2 to TRBJ2-3; 16 nucleotides match TRBD2. The length of the CDR3 is 17 residues. V trimming: 3 bases; J trimming: 8 bases; junction bases outside the gene matches: 8. Germline V gene data show CDR1 as LGHNA and CDR2 as YNFKEQ. The CDR3 sequence is CASSQETGTSGGATQYF. DNA of the CDR3: TGTGCCAGCAGCCAGGAAACCGGGACTAGCGGGGGGGCTACGCAGTATTTT.

The chain couples TRBV7-2 to TRBJ1-5; D gene unclear. Looked up from germline, CDR1 is SGHTA and CDR2 is FQGNSA. The CDR3 spans 15 residues. The V and J ends lost 4 bases and 5 bases respectively, with 15 bases between them. Here the CDR3 DNA reads TGTGCCAGCAGCTCCTGGGTAGGTAGAGATCAGCCCCAGCATTTT. Amino acids: CASSSWVGRDQPQHF.

Written as DNA, the CDR3 is TGTGCCAGCAGTGAGTCTTCAGGGGTTCAGTACGAGCAGTACTTC. Its protein is CASSESSGVQYEQYF. The chain recombines TRBV7-3 with TRBJ2-7; weak D call: TRBD1 (6 bases). The V end lost 6 bases, the J end lost 4 bases, and 19 bases lay between the germline ends. Germline V gene sequence: CDR1 SGHTA, CDR2 FQGTGA. The CDR3 is 15 amino acids.